The 19 T cell receptor beta chains presented below share a single source sample, sequenced in a study of monozygotic twins with cystic fibrosis (dated by TCRdb to 2020 to 2022). The library was built by means of the immunoSEQ multiplex PCR assay. TCRdb obtained this table from immuneACCESS and retained in-frame rearrangements with V and J assigned. These tables miss some clones; where compared with another copy, unresolved V genes account for less than half of the shortfall, and the remainder is unexplained. The sample records some 31,000 clones, around 81% of which are singletons. Over 0.7% of the sample belongs to the ten largest clones. Sample: blood. Receptor source: a girl aged 2-10 years with cystic fibrosis.

V usage is TRBV10-3 and J usage is TRBJ1-3; no firm D call. Per the germline V gene, CDR1 is ENHRY and CDR2 is SYGVKD. This CDR3 comprises 15 residues. V lost 6 bases and J lost 0, with 12 bases in between. The CDR3 DNA follows: TGTGCCATCAGACCCGAGGTCCTCTCTGGAAACACCATATATTTT. It encodes CAIRPEVLSGNTIYF.

The chain employs TRBV7-8 and TRBJ2-7; 7 nucleotides align to TRBD1. Germline-derived CDR1 and CDR2 are SGHVS and FQNEAQ. Trimming cost V 5 bases and J 0 bases; bases outside gene matches: 19. This CDR3 comprises 19 residues. The chain's CDR3 is CASSVVALRTGGSSYEQYF. The CDR3 bases are TGTGCCAGCAGCGTAGTGGCCCTCAGGACAGGTGGGAGCTCCTACGAGCAGTACTTC. Looking up the rest from reference TRBV7-8 and TRBJ2-7 gives the full variable domain: GAGVSQSPRYKVAKRGQDVALRCDPISGHVSLFWYQQALGQGPEFLTYFQNEAQLDKSGLPSDRFFAERPEGSVSTLKIQRTQQEDSAVYLCASSVVALRTGGSSYEQYFGPGTRLTVT.

The V and J genes are TRBV2 and TRBJ2-7; 11 bases are a match to TRBD2. This CDR3 spans 15 amino acids. CDR1 is SNHLY and CDR2 is FYNNEI in the germline V gene. Germline trimming cut 5 bases from V and 1 base from J; bases unmatched to any gene: 4. The CDR3 DNA reads as TGTGCCAGCAGTCCGGGACTAGCGGAATCCTACGAGCAGTACTTC. It specifies CASSPGLAESYEQYF.

This chain connects TRBV29-1 to TRBJ1-2, with D possibly being TRBD1 (6 bases). Germline V gives CDR1 SQVTM, CDR2 ANQGSEA. The CDR3 length is 14 residues. Trimming cost V 0 bases and J 4 bases, with 12 bases left between them. The CDR3 loop is CSVEDPTGSYGYTF. The CDR3 nucleotides are TGCAGCGTTGAAGATCCCACAGGGTCCTATGGCTACACCTTC.

The chain couples TRBV27 to TRBJ1-6; 11 nucleotides match TRBD1. This CDR3 spans 14 amino acids. Germline trimming cut 3 bases from V and 9 bases from J; bases unmatched to any gene: 1. Looked up from germline, CDR1 is MNHEY and CDR2 is SMNVEV (reference sequence). CDR3 loop: CASSFGTGGSPLHF. CDR3 in DNA: TGTGCCAGCAGTTTCGGGACAGGGGGTTCACCCCTCCACTTT.

The V call is TRBV6-1, the J call TRBJ1-2; TRBD1 might be the D (6 bases). V was shortened by 7 bases and J by 8 bases, with 20 bases between the two germline ends. The CDR3 runs to 14 residues. Germline V CDR1 and CDR2: MNHNS, SASEGT. Here the CDR3 reads CASKFSGQGKGYTF. The CDR3 nucleotides are TGTGCCAGCAAATTTTCGGGGCAGGGGAAAGGCTACACCTTC.

This clone was seen only once. The rearrangement joins TRBV30 to TRBJ2-7; perhaps TRBD2 as D (6 bases). The V end was cut by 2 bases, the J end by 4 bases, with 12 bases between. Looked up from germline, CDR1 is GTSNPN and CDR2 is SVGIG (reference sequence). CDR3 length equals 13 residues. The CDR3 region has the DNA TGTGCCTGGAGTATGGGGGAGGCTTACGAGCAGTACTTC. Translated: CAWSMGEAYEQYF.

The chain joins TRBV4-1 to TRBJ2-7; possibly TRBD1 or TRBD2 for D (7 bases each). This CDR3 is built from 15 residues. V lost 1 base and J 6 bases, leaving 16 bases between the germline ends. In germline, CDR1 is MGHRA, CDR2 YSYEKL. The CDR3 nucleotides are TGCGCCAGCAGCCAAGGGGGGGGGACAGCCCGCGAGCAGTACTTC. Translated, it gives CASSQGGGTAREQYF.

This CDR3 reads CASSPLGAGRYEQYF. DNA of the CDR3: TGTGCCAGCAGTCCCTTAGGGGCAGGGCGCTACGAGCAGTACTTC. The V gene is TRBV27, the J gene TRBJ2-7; possible D gene TRBD1, 5 bases. CDR3 length: 15 amino acids. Germline V gene lookup returns CDR1 MNHEY and CDR2 SMNVEV (reference sequence). V dropped 5 bases and J dropped 3 bases, with 17 bases sitting between them.

This clone was found a few times. The genes are TRBV6-6 and TRBJ1-5, with D maybe TRBD1 (5 bases). Trimming cost V 6 bases and J 2 bases, with 17 bases left between them. The length of the CDR3 is 16 residues. Germline-derived CDR1 and CDR2 are MNHNY and SVGAGI (reference sequence). CDR3 residues: CASRTTGLEGNQPQHF. CDR3 nucleotide sequence: TGTGCCAGCAGGACCACAGGCCTCGAGGGCAATCAGCCCCAGCATTTT.

This rearrangement joins TRBV6-5 to TRBJ1-5, with 7 bases aligning to TRBD1. In germline, CDR1 is MNHEY, CDR2 SVGAGI. The CDR3 has 14 residues. V trimming: 4 bases; J trimming: 6 bases; junction bases outside the gene matches: 6. CDR3 amino acids: CASSSRQGGQPQHF. CDR3 nucleotide sequence: TGTGCCAGCAGTTCCCGACAGGGCGGTCAGCCCCAGCATTTT.

The chain is built from TRBV7-8 and TRBJ1-1; 8 nucleotides match TRBD1. V lost 1 base to trimming and J lost 5 bases; unmatched junction nucleotides: 3. The CDR3 has 14 amino acids. CDR1 and CDR2 from the germline V gene are SGHVS and FQNEAQ. CDR3 residues: CASSLGTGWTEAFF. The CDR3 DNA sequence: TGTGCCAGCAGCTTAGGGACAGGGTGGACTGAAGCTTTCTTT.

The chain recombines TRBV19 with TRBJ2-7, with no clear D. V was cut by 1 base and J by 2 bases, with 12 bases left in between. Germline V CDR1 and CDR2: LNHDA, SQIVND (reference sequence). The CDR3 contains 15 residues. In DNA form, the CDR3 reads TGTGCCAGTAGTATAGCGGGTGGGCAGGCCTACGAGCAGTACTTC. Translated, it gives CASSIAGGQAYEQYF.

The V gene is TRBV6-1, the J gene TRBJ2-3, with TRBD1 as a possible D gene (5 bases). The germline V gene encodes CDR1 MNHNS and CDR2 SASEGT. Trimming took off 8 bases at V and 2 bases at J, with 17 bases between the two ends. This CDR3 region has 15 residues. CDR3 in DNA: TGTGCCAGCTTTGACAGCGATACCTACACAGATACGCAGTATTTT. This codes for CASFDSDTYTDTQYF.

This clone was picked up one time. This rearrangement joins TRBV5-1 to TRBJ2-7; 9 bases align to TRBD2. Trimming cost V 0 bases and J 4 bases; bases outside gene matches: 5. This CDR3 has 15 amino acids. CDR1 is SGHRS and CDR2 is YFSETQ in the germline V gene. The CDR3 DNA reads TGCGCCAGCAGCTTGGGTAGCGGGAGTGTTTACGAGCAGTACTTC. This gives the protein CASSLGSGSVYEQYF.

The rearrangement uses TRBV7-2 and TRBJ2-7; D is undetermined. Germline V gene sequence: CDR1 SGHTA, CDR2 FQGNSA. The CDR3 covers 13 residues. With 5 bases removed from V and 3 bases from J, the gap between germline ends came to 11 bases. The CDR3: CASSPDGYYEQYF. CDR3 in DNA: TGTGCCAGCAGCCCGGACGGGTACTACGAGCAGTACTTC.

The chain joins TRBV29-1 to TRBJ2-4, with 7 bases that match TRBD2. The germline CDR1 and CDR2 sequences are SQVTM and ANQGSEA. This CDR3 region has 15 residues. Trimming cost V 6 bases and J 0 bases; bases outside gene matches: 8. As DNA, the CDR3 is TGCAGCGTCGCTCGGGGGGTTGGAGCCAAAAACATTCAGTACTTC. This codes for CSVARGVGAKNIQYF.

This chain uses TRBV29-1 with TRBJ2-5; TRBD1 agrees at 9 bases. Germline CDR1 is SQVTM and CDR2 is ANQGSEA. The junction had 7 bases not matched to a gene; V was cut back by 7 bases and J by 4 bases. The CDR3 has 13 residues. The CDR3: CSGGQGGRETQYF. The CDR3 DNA reads TGCAGCGGGGGACAGGGAGGGAGAGAGACCCAGTACTTC.

The chain uses TRBV7-6 and TRBJ2-3, with 9 bases lining up with TRBD2. This CDR3 has 16 amino acids. The germline CDR1 and CDR2 sequences are SGHVS and FNYEAQ. V was pared by 3 bases and J by 6 bases, with 10 bases of the junction left unmatched. The CDR3 reads CASSFIAGAGGDTQYF. The CDR3 DNA reads as TGTGCCAGCAGCTTCATAGCGGGAGCCGGGGGCGATACGCAGTATTTT.